This TCR beta chain was identified in a study of T cell responses to AZD1222 COVID-19 vaccine. General observations from the study: Nearly half of the spike-specific TCRs reportedly recognize variant regions that carry no mutations.

Germline CDR1 SEHNR, CDR2 FQNEAQ (reference sequence). The CDR3 has 15 amino acids. Trimming removed 1 base from V and 5 bases from J, with 14 bases in between. Here immunoSEQ multiplex PCR was the method, and the copy in TCRdb shows in-frame clones only, minus some. The table lists about 170,000 clones, roughly 85% of them singletons. With respect to this clone: The antigen is unknown.

The rearrangement joins TRBV7-9 to TRBJ2-5; tentative D call: TRBD2 (6 bases). The sequencing used peripheral blood, collected 28 days after the second AZD1222 dose. This receptor was obtained from an adult who received the AZD1222 COVID-19 vaccine. CDR3 protein: CASSLVGTPGETQYF. CDR3 coding DNA: TGTGCCAGCAGCTTAGTGGGGACTCCCGGGGAGACCCAGTACTTC. Looking up the rest from reference TRBV7-9 and TRBJ2-5 gives the full variable domain: DTGVSQNPRHKITKRGQNVTFRCDPISEHNRLYWYRQTLGQGPEFLTYFQNEAQLEKSRLLSDRFSAERPKGSFSTLEIQRTEQGDSAMYLCASSLVGTPGETQYFGPGTRLLVL.